This entry lists 28 T cell receptor beta chains sequenced from one sample in a study of blood T cell repertoires in COVID-19. This table comes from immunoSEQ multiplex PCR, and its TCRdb copy is limited to in-frame clones, with some not included. The sample lists some 160,000 clones; less than 90% were seen once. Sequenced: peripheral blood. The receptors shown here come from a woman in her 70s with acute or convalescent COVID-19.

The chain links TRBV19 to TRBJ2-3, with 8 nucleotides matching TRBD1. Germline V gene data show CDR1 as LNHDA and CDR2 as SQIVND (reference sequence). This CDR3 spans 14 amino acids. V was pared by 6 bases and J by 2 bases, with 4 bases of the junction left unmatched. The CDR3 coding sequence is TGTGCCAGTAGCGACAGGGGTGACACAGATACGCAGTATTTT. This codes for CASSDRGDTDTQYF.

V usage is TRBV10-3 and J usage is TRBJ1-2, with 10 bases lining up with TRBD1. This CDR3 is 14 amino acids long. Trimming took 6 bases from V and 7 from J; bases not matched to a gene: 8. The V gene's germline CDR1 is ENHRY and CDR2 SYGVKD. The CDR3 DNA reads as TGTGCCATCAGGGACGACAGGGGGCTCGGTGGCTACACCTTC. Translation gives CAIRDDRGLGGYTF.

V and J are TRBV6-5 and TRBJ1-1, with 9 bases identical to TRBD1. The CDR3 is 14 residues long. Losses at the gene ends were 7 bases for V and 4 bases for J; bases not matched to a gene: 7. Germline CDR1 MNHEY, CDR2 SVGAGI. The CDR3 DNA reads TGTGCCAGCAAGATAAACAGGGGGCCCACTGAAGCTTTCTTT. Residues: CASKINRGPTEAFF.

This chain links TRBV19 with TRBJ2-3; 8 nucleotides line up with TRBD1. This CDR3 has 15 residues. Germline V gives CDR1 LNHDA, CDR2 SQIVND (reference sequence). Germline trimming cut 6 bases from V and 2 bases from J; bases unmatched to any gene: 7. The DNA for the CDR3 is TGTGCCAGTAGCCTCCTGACAGGGGTCACAGATACGCAGTATTTT. It codes for CASSLLTGVTDTQYF.

V usage is TRBV5-1 and J usage is TRBJ2-5; 9 nucleotides agree with TRBD2. This CDR3 is built from 17 residues. Germline V gene data show CDR1 as SGHRS and CDR2 as YFSETQ. J was trimmed by 5 bases and V by 0 bases; bases with no gene match: 11. As DNA, the CDR3 is TGCGCCAGCAGCTTGGACGCGGGGGGGCTGGGGACCGAGACCCAGTACTTC. Translating it yields CASSLDAGGLGTETQYF. Combining the CDR3 with reference TRBV5-1 and TRBJ2-5 gives the whole variable domain KAGVTQTPRYLIKTRGQQVTLSCSPISGHRSVSWYQQTPGQGLQFLFEYFSETQRNKGNFPGRFSGRQFSNSRSEMNVSTLELGDSALYLCASSLDAGGLGTETQYFGPGTRLLVL.

The chain uses TRBV12-3 or TRBV12-4 and TRBJ1-1; perhaps TRBD1 as D (6 bases). With 6 bases removed from V and 0 bases from J, the gap between germline ends came to 8 bases. The CDR3 is made up of 13 amino acids. The CDR3 bases are TGTGCCAGCAGGGGGGCAGTGAACACTGAAGCTTTCTTT. Protein product: CASRGAVNTEAFF.

The V call is TRBV15, the J call TRBJ1-4, with 7 bases identical to TRBD1. The CDR3 is 12 amino acids. Germline CDR1 is LNHNV and CDR2 is YYDKDF (reference sequence). The V segment lost 0 bases and the J segment 13 bases; nucleotides outside the gene matches: 2. The CDR3 sequence: CATSRDWDRLFF. The CDR3, as DNA: TGTGCCACCAGCAGAGACTGGGACAGACTGTTTTTT.

This chain uses TRBV24-1 with TRBJ2-1; 8 positions agree with TRBD2. The CDR3 extends over 16 amino acids. With 5 bases clipped from V and 1 base from J, the junction kept 6 bases outside the gene matches. Germline CDR1 reads KGHDR; CDR2 reads SFDVKD. The CDR3 bases are TGTGCCACCAGTGTCCTTAGCGGGGAATCCTACAATGAGCAGTTCTTC. Protein sequence: CATSVLSGESYNEQFF.

The chain joins TRBV7-3 to TRBJ1-2; no firm D call. Germline V CDR1 and CDR2: SGHTA, FQGTGA. CDR3 length: 13 amino acids. V was cut by 5 bases and J by 6 bases, with 13 bases left in between. CDR3 in amino acids: CASSPGREDGYTF. As DNA, the CDR3 is TGTGCCAGCAGCCCCGGGAGGGAGGATGGCTACACCTTC.

V and J are TRBV24-1 and TRBJ2-1; 9 bases fit TRBD1. This CDR3 has 14 amino acids. J lost 7 bases, V lost 6 bases, and 6 bases had no gene match. CDR1 and CDR2 from the germline V gene are KGHDR and SFDVKD. The CDR3 sequence is CATSLGTGSNEQFF. The CDR3 nucleotides read TGTGCCACCAGTCTCGGGACAGGGTCGAATGAGCAGTTCTTC.

The chain combines TRBV10-3 with TRBJ2-7, with D possibly TRBD2 on 5 matching bases. Germline V gene sequence: CDR1 ENHRY, CDR2 SYGVKD. The CDR3 is 15 amino acids. The V and J ends lost 0 bases and 3 bases respectively, with 12 bases between them. The CDR3 is CAISESGYGDYEQYF. Here the CDR3 DNA reads TGTGCCATCAGTGAGTCAGGCTACGGGGACTACGAGCAGTACTTC.

This sequence joins TRBV19 and TRBJ1-2; 9 bases are shared with TRBD1. Germline values: CDR1 LNHDA, CDR2 SQIVND (reference sequence). V lost 6 bases and J lost 4; bases outside the gene matches: 6. This CDR3 has 14 residues. CDR3 residues: CASRPGQGSYGYTF. The CDR3 region has the DNA TGTGCCAGTAGACCGGGACAGGGTTCCTATGGCTACACCTTC.

Here the CDR3 reads CASSKKGITNYGYTF. CDR3 bases: TGTGCCAGCAGCAAAAAGGGGATTACTAACTATGGCTACACCTTC. The gene calls are TRBV21-1 and TRBJ1-2; TRBD1 reflects the table's D call only, with no check against the DNA. TRBV21-1 counts as a pseudogene. The CDR3 is 15 residues long.

The V call is TRBV10-3, the J call TRBJ2-4, with 8 bases identical to TRBD2. Germline lookup yields CDR1 ENHRY and CDR2 SYGVKD. The CDR3 covers 16 residues. V lost 0 bases, J lost 0 bases, and 1 base stayed unmatched. The CDR3 spells CAISESREGAKNIQYF. CDR3 bases: TGTGCCATCAGTGAGTCCCGGGAGGGAGCCAAAAACATTCAGTACTTC.

This chain joins TRBV28 and TRBJ2-1; 7 bases match TRBD2. Losses at the gene ends were 2 bases for V and 12 bases for J; bases not matched to a gene: 13. Germline values: CDR1 MDHEN, CDR2 SYDVKM. This CDR3 has 15 amino acids. The CDR3 region is CASSLGGSVLRPQFF. The CDR3 bases are TGTGCCAGCAGTTTAGGCGGGAGTGTACTAAGACCGCAGTTCTTC.

This clone has more than one count but fewer than ten. The gene calls are TRBV19 and TRBJ2-7; TRBD1 aligns across 8 bases. Germline CDR1 is LNHDA and CDR2 is SQIVND (reference sequence). The CDR3 is made up of 14 amino acids. V shed 4 bases, J shed 2 bases, and the junction held 4 bases outside the gene matches. The CDR3 coding sequence is TGTGCCAGTAGTACGACAGGGGTTGCCTACGAGCAGTACTTC. Encoded protein: CASSTTGVAYEQYF.

The rearrangement uses TRBV11-2 and TRBJ2-7; D is perhaps TRBD2 (6 bases). CDR3 size: 17 residues. The V gene lost 1 base and the J gene lost 2 bases, with 18 bases spanning the gap. Germline assignment: CDR1 SGHAT and CDR2 FQNNGV. The CDR3 loop reads CASSLGPLRRGTYEQYF. In DNA, the CDR3 is TGTGCCAGCAGCTTAGGGCCCCTACGTCGGGGGACCTACGAGCAGTACTTC.

The sample holds one count of this clone. The chain carries TRBV6-2 or TRBV6-3 and TRBJ2-4, with 10 bases that match TRBD1. This CDR3 is built from 17 residues. The ends lost 2 bases at V and 7 bases at J; junction bases unmatched: 11. Germline lookup yields CDR1 MNHEY and CDR2 SVGEGT. The CDR3: CASSYRWTGGGRNIQYF. The CDR3 bases are TGTGCCAGCAGTTACCGTTGGACAGGGGGAGGTAGGAACATTCAGTACTTC.

The sample holds one count of this clone. This chain connects TRBV6-2 or TRBV6-3 to TRBJ2-6; a weak D match, TRBD1 (5 bases). The CDR3 extends over 16 amino acids. Germline V gene data show CDR1 as MNHEY and CDR2 as SVGEGT. V was shortened by 6 bases and J by 4 bases, with 16 bases between the two germline ends. The CDR3 protein is CASSSLRVSGANVLTF. CDR3 coding DNA: TGTGCCAGCAGCTCCCTCAGGGTCTCCGGGGCCAACGTCCTGACTTTC.

The gene calls are TRBV29-1 and TRBJ1-1, with TRBD1 as a possible D gene (6 bases). This CDR3 spans 12 amino acids. V shed 7 bases and J shed 1 base, with 10 bases lying between them. Germline V lookup: CDR1 SQVTM, CDR2 ANQGSEA. CDR3 DNA sequence: TGCAGCGCGCGACAGGCGAACACTGAAGCTTTCTTT. The encoded protein is CSARQANTEAFF.

The rearrangement uses TRBV4-3 and TRBJ1-2; 12 positions match TRBD1. The V and J ends lost 2 bases and 8 bases, in that order; junction bases with no gene match: 6. The CDR3 is made up of 15 amino acids. CDR1 is LGHNA, CDR2 YSLEER, per germline. This CDR3 is CASSQPGTGGGGYTF. For the CDR3, the DNA is TGCGCCAGCAGCCAACCCGGGACAGGGGGCGGAGGCTACACCTTC.

This clone was picked up one time. The chain uses TRBV29-1 and TRBJ2-3; D is perhaps TRBD2 (5 bases). V was clipped by 5 bases and J by 2 bases, with 8 bases between them. Germline assignment: CDR1 SQVTM and CDR2 ANQGSEA. The CDR3 is 12 amino acids. As DNA, the CDR3 is TGCAGCGTTATCGGGATCACAGATACGCAGTATTTT. This gives the protein CSVIGITDTQYF.

V is TRBV5-1 and J is TRBJ2-4; weak D call: TRBD2 (5 bases). Trimming cost V 4 bases and J 0 bases, with 14 bases left between them. Germline CDR1 reads SGHRS; CDR2 reads YFSETQ. This CDR3 region has 16 residues. The DNA of the CDR3 is TGCGCCAGCAGCGCTCGGACGGGAAAAGCCAAAAACATTCAGTACTTC. Translating it yields CASSARTGKAKNIQYF.

The chain couples TRBV7-2 to TRBJ1-5; perhaps TRBD1 as D (6 bases). V was trimmed by 4 bases and J by 7 bases, leaving 11 bases between them. The CDR3 extends over 13 amino acids. The germline gives CDR1 SGHTA, CDR2 FQGNSA. CDR3: CASSSNRDQPQHF. For the CDR3, the DNA is TGTGCCAGCAGCTCAAACAGGGACCAGCCCCAGCATTTT.

The chain has TRBV6-5 and TRBJ1-2, with a weak D call TRBD1 (5 bases). Per germline, CDR1 MNHEY and CDR2 SVGAGI. The CDR3 runs 16 residues. Between the trimmed V and J ends, which lost 2 bases and 2 bases, there was a span of 15 bases. The CDR3 DNA is TGTGCCAGCAGTTACCTTCCCCAGGGAATCAACTATGGCTACACCTTC. Translation: CASSYLPQGINYGYTF.

V is TRBV9 and J is TRBJ1-4; TRBD1 aligns across 10 bases. The germline V gene has CDR1 SGDLS and CDR2 YYNGEE. The CDR3 sequence is 14 residues long. After removal of 4 bases from V and 13 bases from J, the junction contained 10 bases not matched to a gene. The CDR3 sequence is CASSLGTGEMGLFF. The CDR3 DNA follows: TGTGCCAGCAGCCTCGGGACAGGGGAAATGGGACTGTTTTTT.

The chain couples TRBV6-2 or TRBV6-3 to TRBJ1-4; the D gene is possibly TRBD1 (6 bases). This CDR3 contains 15 residues. The V end was cut by 6 bases, the J end by 7 bases, with 18 bases between. The germline CDR1 and CDR2 sequences are MNHEY and SVGEGT. DNA for the CDR3: TGTGCCAGCAGCCGCCTACAGGGCTGGGCTGAAAAACTGTTTTTT. This gives the protein CASSRLQGWAEKLFF.

The chain combines TRBV6-1 with TRBJ1-3, with D possibly TRBD1 on 5 matching bases. This CDR3 contains 13 residues. The V gene's germline CDR1 is MNHNS and CDR2 SASEGT. Trimming removed 7 bases at V and 0 bases at J, with 7 bases between. The CDR3 DNA reads TGTGCCAGCAATACAGGCTCTGGAAACACCATATATTTT. It codes for CASNTGSGNTIYF.